This section outlines one T cell receptor beta chain sequence together with its context. Its target is not known. The data derive from a study of shared clonotypes between healthy human individuals. General study results and limits: Among non-shared clonotypes, generation probabilities were lower than among those shared by all four donors.

Only in-frame clones appear in the TCRdb table, and some are missing; sequencing was by immunoSEQ multiplex PCR. Here the sample spans about 990,000 clones, approximately 80% being singletons. CDR3 length: 18 amino acids. Losses at the gene ends were 2 bases for V and 7 bases for J; bases not matched to a gene: 10. CDR1 SGHAT and CDR2 FQDESV come from the germline V gene (reference sequence). This sequence was found in a man aged 18 to 30 in good health. Some clones in this sample may be carry-over from other donors' samples. The chain links TRBV11-1 to TRBJ2-1, with TRBD2 matching over 14 bases. What was sequenced was memory CD4+ T cells from PBMCs. Subset described: CD45RA-negative fraction. Here the CDR3 DNA reads TGTGCCAGCAGCTTATCCCCCGGGACTAGCGGGAGATGGAATGAGCAGTTCTTC. This codes for CASSLSPGTSGRWNEQFF.